Below are 28 T cell receptor beta chains sequenced from a single sample in a study of neurological immune-mediated disorders. One entry per CDR3 protein, called by TCRdb with MiXCR from the 5' RACE reads. Here the sample spans some 78,000 distinct CDR3 sequences, roughly 4.8% being singletons. Sequencing was carried out using PBMCs. The receptors were sampled from a woman aged 25 to 45 with multiple sclerosis.

This clonotype was detected many times. V gene TRBV7-9 combines with J gene TRBJ2-7; possible D gene TRBD2, 7 bases. Germline CDR1 SEHNR, CDR2 FQNEAQ (reference sequence). CDR3 size: 13 residues. Trimming took off 3 bases at V and 5 bases at J, with 11 bases between the two ends. CDR3: CASSFGGGDEQYF. CDR3 sequence (DNA): TGTGCCAGCAGCTTCGGCGGGGGCGACGAGCAGTACTTC.

The table lists this clonotype with many counts. The chain combines TRBV20-1 with TRBJ2-7; TRBD2 matches at 10 bases. This CDR3 comprises 14 residues. Germline V gives CDR1 DFQATT, CDR2 SNEGSKA (reference sequence). The J segment lost 0 bases and the V segment lost 1 base, leaving 0 bases of the junction unmatched. In DNA, the CDR3 is TGCAGTGCTAGAGGGACTAGCGGCTCCTACGAGCAGTACTTC. Amino acids: CSARGTSGSYEQYF.

The chain employs TRBV20-1 and TRBJ1-4; TRBD1 aligns across 11 bases. The CDR3 covers 15 residues. Trimming at V came to 1 base and at J to 7 bases, leaving 5 bases not matched to a gene. CDR1 is DFQATT and CDR2 is SNEGSKA in the germline V gene (reference sequence). The CDR3 coding sequence is TGCAGTGCTAGAGTGCCGGACAGGGGGCTTGAAAAACTGTTTTTT. This encodes CSARVPDRGLEKLFF.

This clonotype was observed a handful of times. Since a much larger clone is just one base distant, this may be a read error. The V gene is TRBV3-1, the J gene TRBJ2-7, with D possibly matching TRBD2 (6 bases). CDR3 size: 16 residues. V gave up 1 base and J gave up 7 bases, with 20 bases separating them. Germline CDR1 reads LGHDT; CDR2 reads YNNKEL (reference sequence). Written as DNA, the CDR3 is TGTGCCAGCAGCCAAGCACTAGCCCCCCTTCGGGAAGAGCAGTACTTC. It translates to CASSQALAPLREEQYF.

This chain connects TRBV5-1 to TRBJ1-5; 10 bases match TRBD1. Germline V gene sequence: CDR1 SGHRS, CDR2 YFSETQ. The CDR3 totals 14 residues. With V trimmed by 3 bases and J by 7 bases, 4 bases remained unmatched. The CDR3 here is CASSSTGGGQPQHF. The CDR3 bases are TGCGCCAGCAGCTCGACAGGGGGCGGGCAGCCCCAGCATTTT. The full variable domain, rest sourced from reference TRBV5-1 and TRBJ1-5, is KAGVTQTPRYLIKTRGQQVTLSCSPISGHRSVSWYQQTPGQGLQFLFEYFSETQRNKGNFPGRFSGRQFSNSRSEMNVSTLELGDSALYLCASSSTGGGQPQHFGDGTRLSIL.

This clonotype was observed a few times. Being one base from a much bigger clone, this may be a read error. The chain couples TRBV24-1 to TRBJ2-1; the D gene is possibly TRBD2 (5 bases). The CDR3 extends over 17 amino acids. Looked up from germline, CDR1 is KGHDR and CDR2 is SFDVKD. The V and J ends lost 2 bases and 4 bases respectively, with 17 bases between them. CDR3 protein: CATSDSQGGGRYNEQFF. The CDR3 nucleotides read TGTGCCACCAGTGATTCCCAAGGCGGAGGACGATACAATGAGCAGTTCTTC.

This clonotype was detected ten times or more. J is TRBJ2-3 and V is TRBV5-1, with D possibly matching TRBD2 (7 bases). V lost 7 bases and J lost 6, with 18 bases in between. The CDR3 has 14 amino acids. Germline CDR1 and CDR2: SGHRS and YFSETQ. For the CDR3, the DNA is TGCGCCAGCGGCCTCGGGGGGCCGGATGATACGCAGTATTTT. Protein product: CASGLGGPDDTQYF. The full variable domain, rest sourced from reference TRBV5-1 and TRBJ2-3, is KAGVTQTPRYLIKTRGQQVTLSCSPISGHRSVSWYQQTPGQGLQFLFEYFSETQRNKGNFPGRFSGRQFSNSRSEMNVSTLELGDSALYLCASGLGGPDDTQYFGPGTRLTVL.

This clonotype was seen a handful of times. The V and J genes are TRBV3-1 and TRBJ2-1, with TRBD2 identical over 13 bases. The CDR3 covers 15 residues. Germline V gene sequence: CDR1 LGHDT, CDR2 YNNKEL (reference sequence). With V trimmed by 4 bases and J by 9 bases, 6 bases remained unmatched. CDR3 region: CASSPTSGGRGEQFF. In nucleotides, the CDR3 is TGTGCCAGCAGCCCGACTAGCGGGGGGCGAGGTGAGCAGTTCTTC.

There are many counts of this clonotype. The chain is built from TRBV5-1 and TRBJ1-2, with 7 bases matching TRBD1. V lost 0 bases, J lost 8 bases, and 4 bases stayed unmatched. CDR1 is SGHRS, CDR2 YFSETQ, per germline. The CDR3 is 13 amino acids. The CDR3 loop reads CASSLEGAVGYTF. The DNA for the CDR3 is TGCGCCAGCAGCTTGGAGGGGGCTGTCGGCTACACCTTC.

The J gene is TRBJ1-1, the V gene TRBV29-1; no clear D gene. Deletions cut 6 bases from V and 0 bases from J, with 14 bases between. Germline loops: CDR1 SQVTM, CDR2 ANQGSEA. This CDR3 is built from 14 residues. The CDR3 bases are TGCAGCGTCGCCCTTAGAGATATGAACACTGAAGCTTTCTTT. Its translation is CSVALRDMNTEAFF. The variable domain in full, completed from reference TRBV29-1 and TRBJ1-1, reads SAVISQKPSRDICQRGTSLTIQCQVDSQVTMMFWYRQQPGQSLTLIATANQGSEATYESGFVIDKFPISRPNLTFSTLTVSNMSPEDSSIYLCSVALRDMNTEAFFGQGTRLTVV.

Only a few counts were recorded for this clonotype. This chain links TRBV7-6 with TRBJ2-1; the D is unclear. V shed 4 bases and J shed 6 bases, with 10 bases lying between them. In germline, CDR1 is SGHVS, CDR2 FNYEAQ. This CDR3 comprises 13 residues. CDR3 nucleotides: TGTGCCAGCAGCTCGCGATTCTCCAATGAGCAGTTCTTC. Its protein is CASSSRFSNEQFF. Based on the CDR3 plus reference TRBV7-6 and TRBJ2-1, the full variable domain is GAGVSQSPRYKVTKRGQDVALRCDPISGHVSLYWYRQALGQGPEFLTYFNYEAQQDKSGLPNDRFSAERPEGSISTLTIQRTEQRDSAMYRCASSSRFSNEQFFGPGTRLTVL.

V is TRBV7-2 and J is TRBJ1-1; 7 nucleotides line up with TRBD1. V gave up 5 bases and J gave up 2 bases; unmatched junction bases: 11. The CDR3 totals 16 residues. Germline V gives CDR1 SGHTA, CDR2 FQGNSA. CDR3 protein: CASSPISGTANTEAFF. In nucleotides, the CDR3 is TGTGCCAGCAGCCCCATCTCCGGGACAGCTAACACTGAAGCTTTCTTT.

This clonotype has a count of ten or more. This may be a read error: a much more frequent sequence differs by one nucleotide. The genes are TRBV12-3 or TRBV12-4 and TRBJ2-1; D not resolved. The CDR3 spans 12 residues. V was shortened by 1 base and J by 12 bases, with 10 bases between the two germline ends. CDR3 sequence reads: CASSLVPKGQFF. The DNA for the CDR3 is TGTGCCAGCAGTTTAGTACCCAAAGGGCAGTTCTTC.

There are a few counts of this clonotype. The rearrangement joins TRBV3-1 to TRBJ2-1, with D tentatively TRBD1 or TRBD2 (6 bases each). CDR3 size: 15 residues. Germline CDR1 is LGHDT and CDR2 is YNNKEL (reference sequence). V was clipped by 1 base and J by 3 bases, with 10 bases between them. The CDR3 DNA reads as TGTGCCAGCAGCCAAGGACAGGAGGGCTACAATGAGCAGTTCTTC. This translates into CASSQGQEGYNEQFF.

This clonotype was seen ten or more times. In DNA, the CDR3 is TGCAGTGCTAGAGGTGGGCCTTCGAACACTGAAGCTTTCTTT. Translated: CSARGGPSNTEAFF. The chain has TRBV20-1 and TRBJ1-1; D not resolved. Germline loops: CDR1 DFQATT, CDR2 SNEGSKA (reference sequence). Between the trimmed V and J ends, which lost 1 base and 1 base, there was a span of 10 bases. The CDR3 has 14 amino acids.

The sample holds many counts of this clonotype. With a much larger clone just one base away, this may be a read error. The chain combines TRBV7-2 with TRBJ2-7, with D tentatively TRBD2 (5 bases). V lost 0 bases and J 7 bases, leaving 10 bases between the germline ends. The CDR3 length is 13 residues. Looked up from germline, CDR1 is SGHTA and CDR2 is FQGNSA. The CDR3 loop is CASSLAWEKEQYF. The DNA of the CDR3 is TGTGCCAGCAGCTTAGCGTGGGAGAAAGAGCAGTACTTC.

This clonotype came up many times. This chain joins TRBV9 and TRBJ1-2, with D possibly being TRBD1 (5 bases). Trimming left V 0 bases short and J 9 bases short, with 18 bases between. The germline V gene encodes CDR1 SGDLS and CDR2 YYNGEE. CDR3 length: 15 amino acids. The CDR3 here is CASSVAVGDPRSYTF. CDR3 DNA: TGTGCCAGCAGCGTAGCAGTGGGGGACCCCAGGAGCTACACCTTC.

This clonotype has a count of ten or more. The chain joins TRBV20-1 to TRBJ2-1; 15 bases line up with TRBD2. This CDR3 has 20 amino acids. Per germline, CDR1 DFQATT and CDR2 SNEGSKA (reference sequence). V shed 1 base and J 6 bases; nucleotides not matched to a gene: 16. CDR3 nucleotide sequence: TGCAGTGCTAGAGGCCTAAGGACTAGCGGGAGGGATTCATATCGCAATGAGCAGTTCTTC. Translating it yields CSARGLRTSGRDSYRNEQFF.

In this sample, this clonotype turned up a few times. This chain connects TRBV5-1 to TRBJ1-4; D gene ambiguous. CDR3 length: 16 amino acids. The germline gives CDR1 SGHRS, CDR2 YFSETQ. V shed 4 bases and J shed 0 bases, with 13 bases lying between them. CDR3 in DNA: TGCGCCAGCAGCGAGGCGGGAGCCCCAACTAATGAAAAACTGTTTTTT. Translation: CASSEAGAPTNEKLFF.

The sample holds many counts of this clonotype. The chain uses TRBV20-1 and TRBJ1-6; D is unresolved. Trimming removed 3 bases at V and 9 bases at J, with 12 bases between. CDR1 DFQATT and CDR2 SNEGSKA come from the germline V gene (reference sequence). The CDR3 covers 13 residues. The DNA for the CDR3 is TGCAGTGCTAGTCCATACGTAGGTTCACCCCTCCACTTT. It translates to CSASPYVGSPLHF.

The genes are TRBV5-1 and TRBJ2-7, with D uncertain. The CDR3 runs to 14 residues. Germline CDR1 SGHRS, CDR2 YFSETQ. V shed 2 bases and J shed 5 bases, with 14 bases lying between them. In DNA, the CDR3 is TGCGCCAGCAGCTTCGCCTTCGGATCCAACGAGCAGTACTTC. Its protein is CASSFAFGSNEQYF. The full variable domain, completed using reference TRBV5-1 and TRBJ2-7, is KAGVTQTPRYLIKTRGQQVTLSCSPISGHRSVSWYQQTPGQGLQFLFEYFSETQRNKGNFPGRFSGRQFSNSRSEMNVSTLELGDSALYLCASSFAFGSNEQYFGPGTRLTVT.

The sample holds many counts of this clonotype. This chain links TRBV11-2 with TRBJ1-6; D is unclear. Germline CDR1 SGHAT, CDR2 FQNNGV. V was clipped by 1 base and J by 5 bases, with 6 bases between them. The CDR3 consists of 14 residues. CDR3 in DNA: TGTGCCAGCAGCTTAGTCAGGAATAATTCACCCCTCCACTTT. This sequence encodes CASSLVRNNSPLHF. Looking up the rest from reference TRBV11-2 and TRBJ1-6 gives the full variable domain: EAGVAQSPRYKIIEKRQSVAFWCNPISGHATLYWYQQILGQGPKLLIQFQNNGVVDDSQLPKDRFSAERLKGVDSTLKIQPAKLEDSAVYLCASSLVRNNSPLHFGNGTRLTVT.

This clonotype was seen repeatedly, ten times or more. The chain recombines TRBV5-6 with TRBJ1-6; a possible D gene is TRBD1 (6 bases). Germline loops: CDR1 SGHDT, CDR2 YYEEEE. The CDR3 totals 17 residues. Trimming stripped 4 bases from V and 0 bases from J, with 14 bases between. CDR3 amino acids: CASSRELTGSYNSPLHF. The DNA of the CDR3 is TGTGCCAGCAGCCGAGAATTGACAGGCTCCTATAATTCACCCCTCCACTTT.

This clonotype was observed many times. The genes are TRBV5-1 and TRBJ2-7; D might be TRBD1 or TRBD2, each matching 6 bases. Trimming took 2 bases from V and 2 from J, leaving 11 bases between them. The CDR3 covers 14 residues. Germline CDR1 SGHRS, CDR2 YFSETQ. DNA of the CDR3: TGCGCCAGCAGCTTCACGAGGGGGGCCTACGAGCAGTACTTC. Translation: CASSFTRGAYEQYF.

This clonotype has ten or more counts. The chain carries TRBV4-1 and TRBJ1-3; D possibly corresponds to TRBD1 (6 bases). The CDR3 runs to 16 residues. V lost 0 bases and J 1 base, leaving 10 bases between the germline ends. CDR1 and CDR2 from the germline V gene are MGHRA and YSYEKL. CDR3 nucleotide sequence: TGCGCCAGCAGCCAAGATCCAACAGGGTCTGGAAACACCATATATTTT. Amino acid sequence: CASSQDPTGSGNTIYF.

This clonotype has ten or more counts. CDR3 amino acids: CASRMTGTFEQYF. Written as DNA, the CDR3 is TGTGCCAGCAGAATGACAGGGACTTTCGAGCAGTACTTC. The rearrangement joins TRBV12-3 or TRBV12-4 to TRBJ2-7; possibly TRBD1 for D (7 bases). V lost 6 bases and J 6 bases, leaving 15 bases between the germline ends. The CDR3 consists of 13 residues.

The chain carries TRBV6-5 and TRBJ1-5; D is unclear. Trimming removed 0 bases from V and 6 bases from J, with 6 bases in between. This CDR3 region has 13 residues. CDR1 is MNHEY, CDR2 SVGAGI, per germline. CDR3 DNA sequence: TGTGCCAGCAGTTACTCAGGGAGTCAGCCCCAGCATTTT. This sequence encodes CASSYSGSQPQHF.

At least ten counts were recorded for this clonotype. The chain recombines TRBV12-3 or TRBV12-4 with TRBJ2-3, with 7 bases matching TRBD1. This CDR3 contains 18 residues. J gave up 0 bases and V 4 bases, and 13 bases lay outside the gene matches. The DNA of the CDR3 is TGTGCCAGCAGTTCGTCCGGGACAGCGCCCGCTAGCACAGATACGCAGTATTTT. It is translated as CASSSSGTAPASTDTQYF.